This T cell receptor (beta chain) derives from a study of cytomegalovirus exposure and HLA in healthy donors. On this clone itself: The antigen is unknown.

Study observations and caveats: Cytomegalovirus-associated status was assigned to approximately 160 TCR beta chains. The later analysis indicated that the majority of CMV-associated TCR beta chains appeared HLA-restricted. TCR beta V- and J-gene trimming, according to a later analysis, was linked to a missense DCLRE1C variant.

The PCR ran on 60 Vbeta and 13 Jbeta primers. How the authors handled the data: A follow-up analysis tallied tens of millions of unique TCR beta chains, some 9.9 million shared. Libraries were prepared by immunoSEQ multiplex PCR; TCRdb keeps only in-frame clonotypes and omits some of them. The DNA gave D and trimming, while V, J and clone size come from that table. The table includes 200,000 to 250,000 clones, around 85% detected once. The TCR originated in a human donor in good health. The sample consisted of PBMCs.

The CDR3 region has the DNA TGTGCCAGCAGCTTAGCCAGCGGAGGGTGGGAGACCCAGTACTTC. As protein: CASSLASGGWETQYF. The chain employs TRBV7-3 and TRBJ2-5; D perhaps matches TRBD2 (6 bases). This CDR3 has 15 residues. The germline V and J ends were trimmed by 2 bases and 5 bases, with 15 bases remaining between them. CDR1 SGHTA and CDR2 FQGTGA come from the germline V gene.